This TCR beta chain was captured in a study of CD8+ T cells in alopecia areata. Notes on the study in general: Among the top 100, expanded CD8+ clones were significantly decreased by tofacitinib, as was scalp clonality.

RNA was isolated and reverse transcribed to cDNA, the sequencing template. Profiling relied on immunoSEQ multiplex PCR, and the TCRdb table lists in-frame clones only, not all of them. In the table there are 150,000 to 200,000 clones, 60% of which are singletons. This clone was found many times. Its antigen is still unknown. The treatment: oral pan-JAK inhibitor, 5-10 mg twice daily. This clonotype was sampled from a human donor with alopecia areata. The material was CD4+ T cells sorted from blood, obtained at week 24, from a patient treated with tofacitinib.

The CDR3 sequence is CASRDRLSGNTIYF. The CDR3 DNA sequence: TGTGCTAGTCGGGACAGGCTCTCTGGAAACACCATATATTTT. V is TRBV12-5 and J is TRBJ1-3; 8 bases are shared with TRBD1. Germline-derived CDR1 and CDR2 are LGHNT and FRNRAP. This CDR3 has 14 amino acids. Losses at the gene ends were 8 bases for V and 0 bases for J; bases not matched to a gene: 3.